These T cell receptor beta chains were read from a single sample in a study of vaccination effects on CD4 cells after COVID-19. Profiling relied on immunoSEQ multiplex PCR, and the TCRdb table lists in-frame clones only, not all of them. The table lists approximately 82,000 clones, approximately 81% of them singletons. For these TCRs, the target antigens are not known. This material consisted of CD4+ T cells from PBMCs cultured with HCoV-229E spike peptides, taken before COVID-19 vaccination. Receptors originate from a human donor who received a COVID-19 vaccine. CDR3s include the opening cysteine and the closing phenylalanine or tryptophan. The order of the fields is D gene, V gene, CDR3 protein. The D gene is left open where the match is weak.

-,TRBV12-3/TRBV12-4,CASSLGTGELFF
TRBD1,TRBV29-1,CSDGGQTDTQYF
-,TRBV18,CASSPRDSSGANVLTF
-,TRBV6-6,CASSDSTSGYGYTF
TRBD2,TRBV6-6,CASTDPGGSADTQYF
-,TRBV5-1,CASSSPGHRVTWLTGELFF
TRBD2,TRBV10-3,CAISTSALETQYF
TRBD2,TRBV30,CASGRGYSGTQYF
TRBD2,TRBV7-2,CASSVAGGPTGELFF
TRBD1,TRBV2,CASTAEGQDNSPLHF
-,TRBV9,CASSALTGTGANVLTF
-,TRBV24-1,CATQSQTGNYGYTF
-,TRBV7-6,CASSLNLHSPLHF
TRBD2,TRBV7-3,CASSFSASGGWDEQFF
TRBD1,TRBV9,CASSGPRTGEKLFF
-,TRBV18,CASSPPGREYGYTF
-,TRBV5-4,CASSLGQSYTGELFF
-,TRBV25-1,CASSGYNEQFF
-,TRBV5-6,CASSEGVVGTNEKLFF
TRBD1,TRBV7-3,CASSPRWTGSTDTQYF
-,TRBV5-1,CASSPGAGDQPQHF
TRBD1,TRBV14,CASSQRQGSGELFF
-,TRBV12-3/TRBV12-4,CASSLGAAYGYTF